This T cell receptor beta chain comes out of a study of shared clonotypes between healthy human individuals. On this clone: The same CDR3 can be traced to other DNA sequences in this sample.

V shed 5 bases, J shed 4 bases, and the junction held 0 bases outside the gene matches. CDR1 MDHEN and CDR2 SYDVKM come from the germline V gene. There are 12 residues in the CDR3. The donors, all of them Caucasian adults, lived in Nashville, Tennessee. TCRdb keeps only in-frame clones here, not all; method: immunoSEQ multiplex PCR. The sample includes roughly 2,500,000 clones, 80% to 95% of them seen just once. V gene TRBV28 combines with J gene TRBJ1-2; 8 positions agree with TRBD1. This sequence was found in a man in his late teens or twenties in good health. Some clones in this sample may be carry-over from other donors' samples. Sequencing used naive CD4+ T cells from PBMCs. Subset denoted: CD45RA+ positively selected. The DNA of the CDR3 is TGTGCCAGCAGTGGACAGGGCTATGGCTACACCTTC. Encoded protein: CASSGQGYGYTF.